This TCR beta chain was obtained from a study of blood T cell repertoires in COVID-19. Study-level background: Italy, Spain and the United States were the sources of the convalescent and acute COVID-19 samples.

There are 16 residues in the CDR3. Per the germline V gene, CDR1 is SGHRS and CDR2 is YFSETQ. Trimming cost V 0 bases and J 4 bases; bases outside gene matches: 4. The method was immunoSEQ multiplex PCR; TCRdb's version includes in-frame clones alone and lacks a portion of them. This table has more than 80,000 clones, over 60% appearing once. Seattle's cohort entered during active infection and was followed longitudinally. The sequenced sample consisted of peripheral blood. This TCR derives from a man older than 75 with COVID-19, enrolled during active disease. The chain couples TRBV5-1 to TRBJ1-4, with 9 bases matching TRBD1. The CDR3 loop is CASSLVGTGLNEKLFF. For the CDR3, the DNA is TGCGCCAGCAGCTTGGTAGGGACAGGGCTTAATGAAAAACTGTTTTTT.